This T cell receptor (beta chain) is drawn from a study of cytomegalovirus exposure and HLA in healthy donors. Points from the study as a whole: The study carried out a later analysis of TCR beta sequences. It associated some 17,000 of them with specific HLA alleles at a false discovery rate of 0.05. The study flagged approximately 180 TCR beta chains as cytomegalovirus-associated. Earlier results showed most TCR beta V segments being productive about 87% or about 30% of the time.

The study ran its PCR with 60 Vbeta and 13 Jbeta primers. Produced via immunoSEQ multiplex PCR; TCRdb's table is partial and in-frame only. The table shows about 130,000 clones, with 76% occurring only once. As to this clone: Its antigen remains unknown.

Germline trimming cut 1 base from V and 0 bases from J; bases unmatched to any gene: 2. Germline CDR1 is SQVTM and CDR2 is ANQGSEA. The CDR3 is 15 amino acids. The sequencing input was PBMCs. The rearrangement links TRBV29-1 to TRBJ2-2, with 7 bases that match TRBD1. This TCR was recovered from a man between 35 and 55 years old in good health and CMV-seronegative. The CDR3 protein is CSVEGGTANTGELFF. CDR3 DNA sequence: TGCAGCGTTGAAGGGGGGACAGCGAACACCGGGGAGCTGTTTTTT.